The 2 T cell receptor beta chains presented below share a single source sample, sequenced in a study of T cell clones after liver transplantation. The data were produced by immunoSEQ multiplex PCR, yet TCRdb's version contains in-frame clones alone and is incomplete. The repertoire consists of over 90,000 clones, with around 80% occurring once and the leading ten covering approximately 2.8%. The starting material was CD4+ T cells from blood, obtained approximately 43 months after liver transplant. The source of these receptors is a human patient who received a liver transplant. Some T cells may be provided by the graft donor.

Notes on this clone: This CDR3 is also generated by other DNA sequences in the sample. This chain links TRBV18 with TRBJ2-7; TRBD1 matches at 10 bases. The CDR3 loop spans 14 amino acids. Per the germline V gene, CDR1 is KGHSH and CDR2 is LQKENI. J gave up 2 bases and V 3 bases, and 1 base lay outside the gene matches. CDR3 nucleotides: TGTGCCAGCTCACCCGGGACAGGGGCCTACGAGCAGTACTTC. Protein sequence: CASSPGTGAYEQYF. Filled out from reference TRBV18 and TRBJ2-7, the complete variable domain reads NAGVMQNPRHLVRRRGQEARLRCSPMKGHSHVYWYRQLPEEGLKFMVYLQKENIIDESGMPKERFSAEFPKEGPSILRIQQVVRGDSAAYFCASSPGTGAYEQYFGPGTRLTVT.

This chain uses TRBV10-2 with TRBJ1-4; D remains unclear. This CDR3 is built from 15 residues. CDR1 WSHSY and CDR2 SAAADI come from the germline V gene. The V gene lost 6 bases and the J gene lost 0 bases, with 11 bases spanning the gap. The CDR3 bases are TGCGCCAGCAGCGACCCCGGCGCAACTAATGAAAAACTGTTTTTT. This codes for CASSDPGATNEKLFF.